This entry describes one T cell receptor (beta chain). Its specificity is not known. Germline values: CDR1 SGHRS, CDR2 YFSETQ. Trimming removed 1 base at V and 4 bases at J, with 12 bases between. The CDR3 contains 15 residues. Measured with immunoSEQ multiplex PCR; TCRdb has only the in-frame clones, and not every one. Of 30,000 to 40,000 clones in the sample, 85% to 95% were seen once. This record belongs to a study of cytomegalovirus exposure and HLA in healthy donors. Study conclusions and caveats: Reported performance of the classifier showed diagnosis of cytomegalovirus status with high specificity and sensitivity. Researchers counted around 180 TCR beta chains as cytomegalovirus-associated.

The source is a man between 18 and 35 years old in good health and CMV-seronegative. The sequencing input was PBMCs. V usage is TRBV5-1 and J usage is TRBJ1-3, with D possibly TRBD1 on 5 matching bases. Here the CDR3 DNA reads TGCGCCAGCAGCTTGCAGGGCCATTCAGGAAACACCATATATTTT. Its protein product is CASSLQGHSGNTIYF.